What follows are 14 T cell receptor beta chains derived from one specimen sequenced in a study of blood T cell repertoires in COVID-19. This table comes from immunoSEQ multiplex PCR, and its TCRdb copy is limited to in-frame clones, with some not included. The sample yields some 100,000 clones, more than 60% seen once. The sample taken for sequencing was peripheral blood. The receptors here all came from a man between 70 and 80 years old with acute or convalescent COVID-19.

This clone was seen only a few times. This chain connects TRBV7-2 to TRBJ2-1, with no clear D. This CDR3 spans 15 amino acids. The germline CDR1 and CDR2 sequences are SGHTA and FQGNSA. V lost 5 bases and J 6 bases, leaving 17 bases between the germline ends. CDR3 nucleotides: TGTGCCAGCAGCCTCCTCTTTACGACAACCAATGAGCAGTTCTTC. As protein: CASSLLFTTTNEQFF. The whole variable domain, filled in from reference TRBV7-2 and TRBJ2-1, reads GAGVSQSPSNKVTEKGKDVELRCDPISGHTALYWYRQSLGQGLEFLIYFQGNSAPDKSGLPSDRFSAERTGGSVSTLTIQRTQQEDSAVYLCASSLLFTTTNEQFFGPGTRLTVL.

This sequence joins TRBV5-1 and TRBJ1-6, with D possibly matching TRBD1 (5 bases). This CDR3 spans 14 amino acids. V gave up 0 bases and J gave up 4 bases, with 5 bases separating them. Germline V CDR1 and CDR2: SGHRS, YFSETQ. CDR3 protein: CASSLGQYNSPLHF. DNA of the CDR3: TGCGCCAGCAGCTTGGGACAGTATAATTCACCCCTCCACTTT.

This sequence joins TRBV18 and TRBJ2-1, with TRBD2 matching 10 bases. Germline CDR1 and CDR2: KGHSH and LQKENI. The J segment lost 5 bases and the V segment lost 3 bases, leaving 7 bases of the junction unmatched. CDR3 length: 16 amino acids. The CDR3: CASSPGLAAKDNEQFF. CDR3 sequence (DNA): TGTGCCAGCTCACCCGGACTAGCGGCGAAGGACAATGAGCAGTTCTTC.

The chain carries TRBV29-1 and TRBJ1-1; TRBD1 might be the D (6 bases). The CDR3 extends over 11 amino acids. The germline CDR1 and CDR2 sequences are SQVTM and ANQGSEA. Trimming pared 5 bases from V and 5 bases from J, leaving 9 bases between. The CDR3: CSVRRGTEAFF. CDR3 bases: TGCAGCGTTCGAAGGGGGACTGAAGCTTTCTTT.

This clone was recorded once. This chain connects TRBV7-2 to TRBJ2-3, with 13 bases matching TRBD2. With 2 bases clipped from V and 0 bases from J, the junction kept 5 bases outside the gene matches. In germline, CDR1 is SGHTA, CDR2 FQGNSA. This CDR3 region has 18 residues. This CDR3 is CASSLWTSGRASTDTQYF. The CDR3, as DNA: TGTGCCAGCAGCTTATGGACTAGCGGGAGAGCTAGCACAGATACGCAGTATTTT.

The rearrangement uses TRBV6-6 and TRBJ1-6, with 7 bases that match TRBD1. After removal of 5 bases from V and 7 bases from J, the junction contained 5 bases not matched to a gene. The CDR3 spans 14 residues. The germline V gene has CDR1 MNHNY and CDR2 SVGAGI (reference sequence). Here the CDR3 reads CASSTRDRNSPLHF. DNA of the CDR3: TGTGCCAGCAGTACCCGGGACAGAAATTCACCCCTCCACTTT.

V is TRBV5-5 and J is TRBJ1-1; D not certain. Trimming left V 0 bases short and J 5 bases short, with 14 bases between. Looked up from germline, CDR1 is SGHKS and CDR2 is YYEKEE (reference sequence). The CDR3 is 15 amino acids. The DNA for the CDR3 is TGTGCCAGCAGCTTGGCGATCGTCCGCAGGACTGAAGCTTTCTTT. Amino acid sequence: CASSLAIVRRTEAFF.

The gene calls are TRBV13 and TRBJ2-4; D possibly corresponds to TRBD1 (5 bases). The CDR3 is 13 amino acids. Germline assignment: CDR1 PRHDT and CDR2 FYEKMQ (reference sequence). V shed 3 bases and J shed 4 bases, with 7 bases lying between them. CDR3 nucleotide sequence: TGTGCCAGCAGCTTGGGGCGGAAAAACATTCAGTACTTC. Its protein product is CASSLGRKNIQYF.

This chain links TRBV7-9 with TRBJ1-6; TRBD1 is a possible D gene (6 bases). The V gene's germline CDR1 is SEHNR and CDR2 FQNEAQ (reference sequence). V was cut by 4 bases and J by 4 bases, with 14 bases left in between. The CDR3 consists of 16 residues. Here the CDR3 reads CASSSTQGGYNSPLHF. As DNA, the CDR3 is TGTGCCAGCAGCTCGACCCAAGGGGGTTATAATTCACCCCTCCACTTT.

This chain connects TRBV4-3 to TRBJ2-2; 13 nucleotides agree with TRBD2. V lost 4 bases to trimming and J lost 5 bases; unmatched junction nucleotides: 4. The germline CDR1 and CDR2 sequences are LGHNA and YSLEER. CDR3 length: 16 amino acids. This CDR3 is CASSRTSGGGTGELFF. The CDR3 nucleotides are TGCGCCAGCAGCCGGACTAGCGGGGGCGGGACCGGGGAGCTGTTTTTT.

V is TRBV18 and J is TRBJ2-7; 7 nucleotides agree with TRBD1. This CDR3 has 14 amino acids. J was trimmed by 2 bases and V by 1 base; bases with no gene match: 2. Germline V gene sequence: CDR1 KGHSH, CDR2 LQKENI. The CDR3 DNA is TGTGCCAGCTCACCACAACAGGGGACCTACGAGCAGTACTTC. Residues: CASSPQQGTYEQYF.

The chain joins TRBV10-3 to TRBJ1-5, with a tentative D call TRBD1 (6 bases). Trimming removed 7 bases from V and 4 bases from J, with 8 bases in between. The germline V gene has CDR1 ENHRY and CDR2 SYGVKD. This CDR3 spans 12 amino acids. The chain's CDR3 is CAIKTGNQPQHF. In nucleotides, the CDR3 is TGTGCCATCAAGACAGGTAATCAGCCCCAGCATTTT.

Only one count was recorded for this clone. The chain links TRBV19 to TRBJ1-2; a possible D gene is TRBD1 (6 bases). Germline CDR1 reads LNHDA; CDR2 reads SQIVND (reference sequence). The V gene lost 3 bases and the J gene lost 5 bases, with 19 bases spanning the gap. CDR3 length equals 16 residues. The CDR3 DNA sequence: TGTGCCAGTAGTATCATCGGGACACCCCGGCGATATGGCTACACCTTC. Amino acid sequence: CASSIIGTPRRYGYTF.

The chain couples TRBV7-6 to TRBJ1-1; D remains ambiguous. Per germline, CDR1 SGHVS and CDR2 FNYEAQ. V dropped 0 bases and J dropped 5 bases, with 13 bases sitting between them. CDR3 length: 15 residues. CDR3 in DNA: TGTGCCAGCAGCTTAGCCCCAAACTCGGGGACTGAAGCTTTCTTT. Translation gives CASSLAPNSGTEAFF.